This T cell receptor beta chain was recovered during a study of T cells in narcolepsy. For the study at large: Enrolled donors included narcolepsy type 1 or type 2 patients and healthy controls.

Produced via immunoSEQ multiplex PCR; TCRdb's table is partial and in-frame only. The table shows 25,000 to 30,000 clones, with about 85% occurring only once. Regarding this clone: Its antigen is undetermined.

The CDR3 runs 13 residues. Germline V CDR1 and CDR2: MNHEY, SVGAGI. V was trimmed by 6 bases and J by 0 bases, leaving 3 bases between them. General study findings and limits: HCRT-specific and TRIB2-specific autoreactive clonotypes appeared among same-patient CSF and blood CD4+ clonotypes. Blood of same and different patients, but not healthy controls, reportedly held recurring autoreactive clonotypes.

The sequence was obtained from a human donor with narcolepsy. The genes are TRBV6-5 and TRBJ1-6; D is ambiguous. The sample consisted of CD45RA- memory CD4+ T cells from PBMCs. CDR3 coding DNA: TGTGCCAGCAGAGGCTCCTATAATTCACCCCTCCACTTT. Translating it yields CASRGSYNSPLHF.